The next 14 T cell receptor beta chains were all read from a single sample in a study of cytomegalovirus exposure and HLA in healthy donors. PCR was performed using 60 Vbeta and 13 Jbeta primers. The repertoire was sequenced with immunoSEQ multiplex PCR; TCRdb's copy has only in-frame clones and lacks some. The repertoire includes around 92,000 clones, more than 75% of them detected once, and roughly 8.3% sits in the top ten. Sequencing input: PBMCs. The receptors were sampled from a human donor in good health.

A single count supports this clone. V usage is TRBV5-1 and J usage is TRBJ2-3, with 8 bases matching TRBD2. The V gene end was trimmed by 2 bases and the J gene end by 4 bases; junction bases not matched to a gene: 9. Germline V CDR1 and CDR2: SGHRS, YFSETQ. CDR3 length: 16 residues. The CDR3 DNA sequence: TGCGCCAGCAGCTTAGGGACTAGTTTTCTCTCAGATACGCAGTATTTT. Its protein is CASSLGTSFLSDTQYF.

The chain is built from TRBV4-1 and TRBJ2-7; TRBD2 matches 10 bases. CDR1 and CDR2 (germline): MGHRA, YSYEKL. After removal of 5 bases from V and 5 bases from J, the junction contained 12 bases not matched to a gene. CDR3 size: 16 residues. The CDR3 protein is CASSSSPGLAIDEQYF. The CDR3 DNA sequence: TGCGCCAGCAGCTCCTCGCCGGGACTAGCGATAGACGAGCAGTACTTC.

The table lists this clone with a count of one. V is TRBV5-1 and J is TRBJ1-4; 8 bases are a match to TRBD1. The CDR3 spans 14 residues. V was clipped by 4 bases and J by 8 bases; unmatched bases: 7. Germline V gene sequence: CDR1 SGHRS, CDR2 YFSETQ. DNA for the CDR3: TGCGCCAGCAGCACACAGGGGGGTGTGGAAAAACTGTTTTTT. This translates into CASSTQGGVEKLFF.

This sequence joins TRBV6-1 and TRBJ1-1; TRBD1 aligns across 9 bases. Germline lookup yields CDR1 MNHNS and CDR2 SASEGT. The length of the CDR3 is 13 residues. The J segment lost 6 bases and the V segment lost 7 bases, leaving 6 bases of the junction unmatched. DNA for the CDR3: TGTGCCAGCAAAAACAGGGGGCTTGCTGAAGCTTTCTTT. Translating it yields CASKNRGLAEAFF.

The CDR3 protein is CATSRDGTSFNEQFF. CDR3 sequence (DNA): TGTGCCACCAGCAGGGATGGGACTAGCTTCAATGAGCAGTTCTTC. The chain is built from TRBV15 and TRBJ2-1; 9 nucleotides match TRBD2. The CDR3 sequence is 15 residues long. Per the germline V gene, CDR1 is LNHNV and CDR2 is YYDKDF (reference sequence). V was pared by 3 bases and J by 6 bases, with 6 bases of the junction left unmatched. Full variable domain (missing parts from reference TRBV15 and TRBJ2-1): DAMVIQNPRYQVTQFGKPVTLSCSQTLNHNVMYWYQQKSSQAPKLLFHYYDKDFNNEADTPDNFQSRRPNTSFCFLDIRSPGLGDTAMYLCATSRDGTSFNEQFFGPGTRLTVL.

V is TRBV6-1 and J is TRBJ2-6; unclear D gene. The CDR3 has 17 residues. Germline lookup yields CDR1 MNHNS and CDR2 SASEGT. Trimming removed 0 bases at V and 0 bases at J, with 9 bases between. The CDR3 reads CASSEAAAFSGANVLTF. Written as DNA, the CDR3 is TGTGCCAGCAGTGAAGCTGCGGCCTTCTCTGGGGCCAACGTCCTGACTTTC.

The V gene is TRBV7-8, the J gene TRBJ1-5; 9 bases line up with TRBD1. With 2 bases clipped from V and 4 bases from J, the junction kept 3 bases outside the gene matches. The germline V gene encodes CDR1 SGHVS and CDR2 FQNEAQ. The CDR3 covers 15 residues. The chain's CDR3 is CASSLNGQGNQPQHF. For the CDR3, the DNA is TGTGCCAGCAGCTTAAACGGACAGGGGAATCAGCCCCAGCATTTT.

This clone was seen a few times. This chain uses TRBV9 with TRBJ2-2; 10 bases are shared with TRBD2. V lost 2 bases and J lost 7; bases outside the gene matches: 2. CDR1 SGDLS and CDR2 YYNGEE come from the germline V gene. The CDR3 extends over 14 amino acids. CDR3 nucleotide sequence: TGTGCCAGCAGCGTGCTAGCGGGGGACGGGGAGCTGTTTTTT. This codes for CASSVLAGDGELFF.

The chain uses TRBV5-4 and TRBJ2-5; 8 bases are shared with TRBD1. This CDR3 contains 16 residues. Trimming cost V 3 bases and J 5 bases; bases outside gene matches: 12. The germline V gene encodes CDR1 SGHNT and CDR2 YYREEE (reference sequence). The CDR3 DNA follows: TGTGCCAGCAGCTCTGTGACGCAGGGGGCTAGGGAGACCCAGTACTTC. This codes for CASSSVTQGARETQYF.

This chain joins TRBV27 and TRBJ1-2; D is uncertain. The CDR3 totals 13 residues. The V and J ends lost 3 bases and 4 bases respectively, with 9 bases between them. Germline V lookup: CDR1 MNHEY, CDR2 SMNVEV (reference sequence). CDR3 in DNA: TGTGCCAGCAGTTTCCCCGGGTTCTATGGCTACACCTTC. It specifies CASSFPGFYGYTF.

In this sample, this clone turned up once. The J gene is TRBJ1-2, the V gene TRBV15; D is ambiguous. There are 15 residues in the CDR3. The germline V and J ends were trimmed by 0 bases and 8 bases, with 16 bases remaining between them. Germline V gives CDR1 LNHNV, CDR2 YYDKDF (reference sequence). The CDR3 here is CATSRDMAASEGYTF. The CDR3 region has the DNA TGTGCCACCAGCAGAGATATGGCAGCTTCGGAGGGCTACACCTTC.

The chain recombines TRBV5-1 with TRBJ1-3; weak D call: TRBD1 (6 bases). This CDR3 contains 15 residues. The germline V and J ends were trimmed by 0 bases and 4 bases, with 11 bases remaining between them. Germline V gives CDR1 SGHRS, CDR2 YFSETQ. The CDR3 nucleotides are TGCGCCAGCAGCTTGGACAGGGCAGGAGGAAACACCATATATTTT. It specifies CASSLDRAGGNTIYF.

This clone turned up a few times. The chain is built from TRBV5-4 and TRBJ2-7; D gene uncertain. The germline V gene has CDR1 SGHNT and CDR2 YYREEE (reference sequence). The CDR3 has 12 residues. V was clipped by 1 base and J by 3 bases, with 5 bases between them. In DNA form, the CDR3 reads TGTGCCAGCAGCTTGTTTAGCTACGAGCAGTACTTC. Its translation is CASSLFSYEQYF.

The CDR3 DNA reads as TGTGCCAGCAGCTTCGGAGCGGGGGTCCCCGAGCAGTACTTC. Protein product: CASSFGAGVPEQYF. The chain carries TRBV5-6 and TRBJ2-5, with 8 bases lining up with TRBD2. With the DNA end fitting TRBJ2-7 better, the J assignment may be wrong. This CDR3 contains 14 residues. From germline, CDR1 is SGHDT and CDR2 YYEEEE.